This is a list of T cell receptor beta chains from one sample in a study of coeliac disease. Using immunoSEQ multiplex PCR, the repertoire was profiled, and TCRdb retains in-frame clones only, with some absent. In the table there are approximately 2,500 clones, under 70% of which are singletons. Specimen: lamina propria lymphocytes from the gut. These receptor sequences come from a woman in her 70s with celiac disease on a gluten-free diet. The CDR3 runs from the conserved cysteine through the conserved F or W. D genes are given only for firm matches. Clone size is not always given. Where it is, it says once, few, many or a class for expanded clones.

clone_size,j_call,v_call,d_call,cdr3_aa,cdr3_nt
NA,TRBJ2-3,TRBV7-6,TRBD2,CASSFSSGGAGDTQYF,TGTGCCAGCAGCTTTTCCAGCGGGGGGGCGGGGGATACGCAGTATTTT
NA,TRBJ2-2,TRBV5-4,NA,CASSRTGELFF,TGTGCCAGCAGCCGCACCGGGGAGCTGTTTTTT
NA,TRBJ2-3,TRBV14,NA,CASRSGQRGTPSTDTQYF,TGTGCCAGCAGATCGGGACAGCGGGGGACACCTAGCACAGATACGCAGTATTTT
NA,TRBJ2-3,TRBV7-2,TRBD2,CASSILAGGRSPYF,TGTGCCAGCAGCATCCTAGCGGGGGGGCGGTCCCCGTATTTT
few,TRBJ2-3,TRBV9,TRBD1,CASSAGTGWMADTQYF,TGTGCCAGCAGCGCTGGGACAGGGTGGATGGCAGATACGCAGTATTTT
NA,TRBJ2-3,TRBV7-9,TRBD2,CASSPGLHSTDTQYF,TGTGCCAGCAGCCCGGGACTACACAGCACAGATACGCAGTATTTT
once,TRBJ1-5,TRBV4-1,TRBD1,CASSQGGGAQPQHF,TGCGCCAGCAGCCAAGGAGGGGGCGCGCAGCCCCAGCATTTT
NA,TRBJ1-2,TRBV6-5,TRBD1,CASSLGQAAYGYTF,TGTGCCAGCAGCTTGGGACAGGCGGCCTATGGCTACACCTTC
NA,TRBJ2-5,TRBV5-4,TRBD2,CASSQTLAGGETQYF,TGTGCCAGCAGCCAAACACTAGCGGGAGGGGAGACCCAGTACTTC
once,TRBJ2-5,TRBV5-1,TRBD2,CASSLFSGGLETQYF,TGCGCCAGCAGCTTGTTTAGCGGGGGGTTAGAGACCCAGTACTTC
NA,TRBJ1-3,TRBV7-2,NA,CASSLVGAIGNTIYF,TGTGCCAGCAGCTTAGTAGGGGCGATTGGAAACACCATATATTTT
NA,TRBJ2-2,TRBV7-8,NA,CASSFYVRSGELFF,TGTGCCAGCAGCTTCTACGTCCGATCCGGGGAGCTGTTTTTT
NA,TRBJ1-5,TRBV11-3,TRBD1,CASSPWDSYSNQPQHF,TGTGCCAGCAGCCCTTGGGACAGCTATAGCAATCAGCCCCAGCATTTT
NA,TRBJ1-1,TRBV5-1,NA,CASSSVPNTEAFF,TGCGCCAGCAGCTCCGTTCCGAACACTGAAGCTTTCTTT
NA,TRBJ2-1,TRBV5-4,NA,CASSLGGLTYNEQFF,TGTGCCAGCAGCTTGGGAGGGCTGACTTACAATGAGCAGTTCTTC
NA,TRBJ2-1,TRBV30,NA,CAWSLTSGTHSNNEQFF,TGTGCCTGGAGTCTGACCTCCGGGACTCATTCAAACAATGAGCAGTTCTTC
NA,TRBJ2-5,TRBV9,TRBD2,CASSVGTSGTETQYF,TGTGCCAGCAGCGTAGGGACTAGCGGGACAGAGACCCAGTACTTC
NA,TRBJ1-1,TRBV6-6,NA,CASSFSTVPEAFF,TGTGCCAGCAGTTTTTCGACAGTCCCTGAAGCTTTCTTT
NA,TRBJ2-1,TRBV11-3,NA,CASSPGTASSYNEQFF,TGTGCCAGCAGCCCTGGGACTGCTAGCTCCTACAATGAGCAGTTCTTC
once,TRBJ2-2,TRBV7-2,NA,CASTVRAGTGELFF,TGTGCCAGCACCGTGAGGGCGGGCACCGGGGAGCTGTTTTTT
NA,TRBJ1-4,TRBV5-5,NA,CASSPGGRGISEKLFF,TGTGCCAGCAGCCCCGGCGGGCGAGGTATTAGTGAAAAACTGTTTTTT
NA,TRBJ1-1,TRBV18,TRBD1,CASSPQGQGGSTEAFF,TGTGCCAGCTCACCACAGGGACAGGGGGGCAGCACTGAAGCTTTCTTT
NA,TRBJ2-1,TRBV28,NA,CATLAVSRYNEQFF,TGTGCCACCTTAGCGGTATCTAGATACAATGAGCAGTTCTTC
NA,TRBJ2-1,TRBV7-6,TRBD2,CASSLGVTSGGYNEQFF,TGTGCCAGCAGCTTAGGCGTGACTAGCGGGGGGTACAATGAGCAGTTCTTC
NA,TRBJ1-1,TRBV10-2,NA,CASSVDTTNTEAFF,TGCGCCAGCAGCGTGGACACTACGAACACTGAAGCTTTCTTT
once,TRBJ2-5,TRBV27,NA,CASSSNTRETQYF,TGTGCCAGCAGTTCGAACACCAGGGAGACCCAGTACTTC
NA,TRBJ2-1,TRBV9,TRBD1,CASSVDQGQGGDEQFF,TGTGCCAGCAGCGTAGACCAGGGACAGGGGGGCGATGAGCAGTTCTTC
NA,TRBJ2-3,TRBV7-2,NA,CASSSDYTSTDTQYF,TGTGCCAGCAGCTCGGACTACACCTCCACAGATACGCAGTATTTT
NA,TRBJ2-1,TRBV28,TRBD2,CATRPPLAGGRFSYNEQFF,TGTGCCACCCGCCCCCCGCTAGCGGGAGGCCGTTTCTCCTACAATGAGCAGTTCTTC
NA,TRBJ1-4,TRBV5-6,TRBD1,CASSSFGQAGGEKLFF,TGTGCCAGCAGCTCCTTCGGACAGGCAGGGGGGGAAAAACTGTTTTTT
few,TRBJ2-1,TRBV4-3,TRBD2,CASSQAGLAGYNEQFF,TGCGCCAGCAGCCAGGCGGGACTAGCGGGCTACAATGAGCAGTTCTTC
NA,TRBJ1-2,TRBV4-3,TRBD1,CASSHQPGQGLGGYTF,TGCGCCAGCAGCCATCAACCGGGACAGGGGTTAGGTGGCTACACCTTC
NA,TRBJ1-2,TRBV4-1,NA,CASSGSNYGYTF,TGCGCCAGCAGCGGGAGTAACTATGGCTACACCTTC
NA,TRBJ1-4,TRBV28,NA,CASIPSVGGADEKLFF,TGTGCCAGCATACCCTCCGTTGGGGGGGCAGATGAAAAACTGTTTTTT
once,TRBJ1-1,TRBV11-3,TRBD1,CASSSPGQAVGSTEAFF,TGTGCCAGCAGCTCCCCGGGACAGGCGGTAGGGAGCACTGAAGCTTTCTTT
once,TRBJ1-2,TRBV7-3,NA,CASSLSPSYGYTF,TGTGCCAGCAGCTTAAGTCCGTCGTATGGCTACACCTTC
NA,TRBJ2-3,TRBV4-1,TRBD2,CASSRAWGSGSIDTQYF,TGCGCCAGCAGTCGCGCCTGGGGTAGCGGGAGTATAGATACGCAGTATTTT
few,TRBJ1-1,TRBV5-6,NA,CASSQTTNTEAFF,TGTGCCAGCAGCCAGACAACGAACACTGAAGCTTTCTTT
NA,TRBJ2-3,TRBV6-6,NA,CASSYSLTDTQYF,TGTGCCAGCAGTTACTCTCTCACAGATACGCAGTATTTT
once,TRBJ2-1,TRBV2,TRBD2,CASSWTSGGGPFSYNEQFF,TGTGCCAGCAGTTGGACTAGCGGGGGGGGCCCGTTCTCCTACAATGAGCAGTTCTTC
NA,TRBJ2-3,TRBV18,TRBD2,CASSPATSGASTDTQYF,TGTGCCAGCTCACCGGCTACTAGCGGAGCTAGCACAGATACGCAGTATTTT
NA,TRBJ2-3,TRBV7-8,NA,CASSPAGEHTQYF,TGTGCCAGCAGCCCAGCCGGGGAACATACGCAGTATTTT
NA,TRBJ1-5,TRBV2,TRBD1,CASTEVQDRESNQPQHF,TGTGCCAGCACCGAGGTTCAGGACAGGGAGAGCAATCAGCCCCAGCATTTT
few,TRBJ1-5,TRBV6-1,NA,CASSERPNGEARQPQHF,TGTGCCAGCAGTGAACGCCCCAACGGGGAGGCCCGTCAGCCCCAGCATTTT
NA,TRBJ2-5,TRBV4-1,NA,CASSQDGSSVETQYF,TGCGCCAGCAGCCAAGATGGTAGTAGCGTGGAGACCCAGTACTTC
NA,TRBJ1-1,TRBV9,NA,CASSTNRAAGGTEAFF,TGTGCCAGCAGCACAAACCGAGCGGCGGGCGGCACTGAAGCTTTCTTT
NA,TRBJ2-3,TRBV29-1,TRBD2,CSVHGLAPSTDTQYF,TGCAGCGTTCATGGACTAGCACCCAGCACAGATACGCAGTATTTT
NA,TRBJ2-5,TRBV6-5,TRBD1,CASSLGTGGQETQYF,TGTGCCAGCAGCCTCGGGACAGGGGGCCAAGAGACCCAGTACTTC
NA,TRBJ2-6,TRBV7-6,TRBD1,CASSKTGGLSSGANVLTF,TGTGCCAGCAGTAAAACAGGGGGCTTAAGCTCTGGGGCCAACGTCCTGACTTTC
NA,TRBJ2-1,TRBV9,TRBD2,CASSDGTTAHEQFF,TGTGCCAGCAGCGACGGGACTACAGCCCATGAGCAGTTCTTC
NA,TRBJ2-7,TRBV4-1,NA,CASSQEPAQSSYEQYF,TGCGCCAGCAGCCAAGAACCGGCACAGAGCTCCTACGAGCAGTACTTC
NA,TRBJ1-1,TRBV5-4,NA,CASSLGATEAFF,TGTGCCAGCAGCTTGGGGGCCACTGAAGCTTTCTTT
NA,TRBJ2-1,TRBV14,TRBD2,CASSQDNMRESSEQFF,TGTGCCAGCAGCCAAGATAATATGCGGGAGAGCAGTGAGCAGTTCTTC
few,TRBJ1-2,TRBV2,NA,CASTEGRGDYGYTF,TGTGCCAGCACCGAGGGCAGGGGTGACTATGGCTACACCTTC
NA,TRBJ2-5,TRBV10-3,TRBD2,CAISERTSGGAGETQYF,TGTGCCATCAGTGAGCGGACTAGCGGGGGGGCTGGGGAGACCCAGTACTTC
few,TRBJ1-2,TRBV19,TRBD1,CASSLRQGGGYTF,TGTGCCAGTAGCCTACGACAGGGAGGTGGCTACACCTTC
once,TRBJ1-2,TRBV7-9,NA,CASSLPAGDGYTF,TGTGCCAGCAGCTTACCGGCAGGGGATGGCTACACCTTC
NA,TRBJ1-2,TRBV2,TRBD1,CASILIQGARGYTF,TGTGCCAGCATATTAATACAGGGGGCGCGGGGCTACACCTTC
few,TRBJ1-2,TRBV7-9,TRBD1,CASSPTGVNYGYTF,TGTGCCAGCAGCCCCACAGGGGTTAACTATGGCTACACCTTC
NA,TRBJ1-5,TRBV6-5,NA,CASRLDSRVYQPQHF,TGTGCCAGCAGACTCGACAGTCGGGTCTATCAGCCCCAGCATTTT